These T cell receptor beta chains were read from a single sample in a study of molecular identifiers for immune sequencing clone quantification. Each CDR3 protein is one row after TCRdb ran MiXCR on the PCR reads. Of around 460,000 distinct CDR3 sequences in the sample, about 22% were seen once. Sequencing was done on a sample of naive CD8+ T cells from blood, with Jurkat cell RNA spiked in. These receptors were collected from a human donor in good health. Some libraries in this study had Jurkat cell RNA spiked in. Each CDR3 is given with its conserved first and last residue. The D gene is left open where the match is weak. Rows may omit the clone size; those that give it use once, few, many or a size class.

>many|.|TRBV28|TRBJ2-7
CASNATPLAYEQYF
TGTGCCAGCAACGCCACCCCCCTAGCCTACGAGCAGTACTTC
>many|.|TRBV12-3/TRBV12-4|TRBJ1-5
CAAGEGDQPQHF
TGTGCCGCCGGCGAAGGAGATCAGCCCCAGCATTTT
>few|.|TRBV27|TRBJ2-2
CASSSSVGTGELFF
TGTGCCAGCAGTTCCTCAGTTGGCACCGGGGAGCTGTTTTTT
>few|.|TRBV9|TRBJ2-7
CASSSQGTSNSYEQYF
TGTGCCAGCAGCAGCCAAGGTACAAGCAACTCCTACGAGCAGTACTTC
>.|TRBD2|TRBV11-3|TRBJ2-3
CASSPSGITDTQYF
TGTGCCAGCAGCCCAAGCGGGATCACAGATACGCAGTATTTT
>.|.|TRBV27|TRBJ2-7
CASMGDGGEQYF
TGTGCCAGCATGGGGGACGGCGGCGAGCAGTACTTC
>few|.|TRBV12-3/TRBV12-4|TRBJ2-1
CASSLGGREQFF
TGTGCCAGCAGTTTAGGGGGTAGGGAGCAGTTCTTC
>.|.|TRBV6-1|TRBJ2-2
CASSESGQIYTGELFF
TGTGCCAGCAGTGAATCCGGACAGATCTACACCGGGGAGCTGTTTTTT
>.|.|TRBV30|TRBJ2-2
CAWEVHRNTGELFF
TGTGCCTGGGAAGTCCATAGAAACACCGGGGAGCTGTTTTTT
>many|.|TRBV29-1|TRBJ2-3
CSVEDPGSLPWSPGTDTQYF
TGCAGCGTTGAAGATCCAGGGTCTCTACCTTGGTCTCCCGGCACAGATACGCAGTATTTT
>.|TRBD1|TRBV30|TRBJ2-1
CAWNLGQGANEQFF
TGTGCCTGGAACTTGGGGCAGGGGGCGAATGAGCAGTTCTTC
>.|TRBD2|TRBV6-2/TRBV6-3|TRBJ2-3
CASRGPSGVTDTQYF
TGTGCCAGCCGCGGACCTAGCGGGGTTACAGATACGCAGTATTTT
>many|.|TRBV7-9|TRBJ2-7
CASSPTDEQYF
TGTGCCAGCAGCCCGACAGACGAGCAGTACTTC
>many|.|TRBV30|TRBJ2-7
CAWSEASYEQYF
TGTGCCTGGAGTGAGGCGTCCTACGAGCAGTACTTC
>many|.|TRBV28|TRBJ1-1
CASSRETDDTEAFF
TGTGCCAGCAGCCGAGAGACCGACGACACTGAAGCTTTCTTT
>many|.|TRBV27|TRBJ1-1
CASKKSQGAATEAFF
TGTGCCAGCAAAAAATCCCAAGGGGCCGCTACTGAAGCTTTCTTT
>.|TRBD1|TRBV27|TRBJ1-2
CASSPGTGLYGYTF
TGTGCCAGCAGTCCCGGGACAGGACTCTATGGCTACACCTTC
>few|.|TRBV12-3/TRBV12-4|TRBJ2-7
CASSLKRGELSYEQYF
TGTGCCAGCAGTTTAAAACGGGGCGAACTCTCCTACGAGCAGTACTTC
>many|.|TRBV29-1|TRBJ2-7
CSVDSRNEQYF
TGCAGCGTTGACAGCAGGAACGAGCAGTACTTC
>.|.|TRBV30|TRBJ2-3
CAWSDRLSSDTQYF
TGTGCCTGGAGTGACAGGCTGAGCTCAGATACGCAGTATTTT
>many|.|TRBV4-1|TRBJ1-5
CASSQEANRENQPQHF
TGCGCCAGCAGCCAAGAAGCGAACAGAGAAAATCAGCCCCAGCATTTT
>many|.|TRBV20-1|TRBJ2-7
CSARASEGAWNEQYF
TGCAGTGCTAGAGCCTCGGAGGGGGCCTGGAACGAGCAGTACTTC